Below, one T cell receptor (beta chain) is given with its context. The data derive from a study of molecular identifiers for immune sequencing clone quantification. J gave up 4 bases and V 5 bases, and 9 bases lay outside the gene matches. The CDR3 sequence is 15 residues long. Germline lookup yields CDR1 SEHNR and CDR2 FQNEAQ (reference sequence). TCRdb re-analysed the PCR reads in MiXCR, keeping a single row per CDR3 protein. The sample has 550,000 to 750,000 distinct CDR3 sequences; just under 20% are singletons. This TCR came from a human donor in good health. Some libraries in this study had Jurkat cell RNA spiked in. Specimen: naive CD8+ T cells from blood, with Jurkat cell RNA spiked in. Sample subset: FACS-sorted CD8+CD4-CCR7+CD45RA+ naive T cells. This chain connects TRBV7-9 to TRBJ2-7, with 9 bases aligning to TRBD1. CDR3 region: CASSVPGTGLYEQYF. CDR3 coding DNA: TGTGCCAGCAGCGTCCCCGGGACAGGGCTTTACGAGCAGTACTTC.